A single sample is the source of the 10 T cell receptor beta chains below, sequenced in a study of CD8+ T cells in alopecia areata. RNA extraction was followed by reverse transcription into cDNA, which acted as the sequencing template. Method: immunoSEQ multiplex PCR; TCRdb's copy keeps in-frame clones and lacks some. The table shows about 110,000 clones, with around 59% occurring only once. Sequenced material: CD8+ T cells sorted from blood. The source is a human donor in good health.

V is TRBV6-1 and J is TRBJ1-1, with D tentatively TRBD1 (6 bases). The CDR3 contains 15 residues. Trimming left V 1 base short and J 1 base short, with 10 bases between. Per the germline V gene, CDR1 is MNHNS and CDR2 is SASEGT. The CDR3 loop reads CASSEGTEPNTEAFF. CDR3 in DNA: TGTGCCAGCAGTGAAGGGACAGAACCGAACACTGAAGCTTTCTTT.

J is TRBJ2-7 and V is TRBV27; the D is unclear. The CDR3 extends over 16 amino acids. V lost 5 bases and J 0 bases, leaving 17 bases between the germline ends. Germline V gene lookup returns CDR1 MNHEY and CDR2 SMNVEV (reference sequence). CDR3: CASSPSIGELSYEQYF. The CDR3 nucleotides are TGTGCCAGCAGTCCCTCGATAGGAGAACTCTCCTACGAGCAGTACTTC.

The J gene is TRBJ1-5, the V gene TRBV13, with D unclear. The V end was cut by 3 bases, the J end by 5 bases, with 8 bases between. This CDR3 spans 13 amino acids. CDR1 and CDR2 (germline): PRHDT, FYEKMQ (reference sequence). The CDR3 spells CASSFAGDQPQHF. CDR3 DNA sequence: TGTGCCAGCAGCTTTGCCGGGGATCAGCCCCAGCATTTT.

This chain links TRBV11-2 with TRBJ2-5; D unclear. The CDR3 is 15 residues long. Germline V CDR1 and CDR2: SGHAT, FQNNGV. The V gene lost 1 base and the J gene lost 2 bases, with 11 bases spanning the gap. The CDR3 protein is CASSLGGRWQETQYF. The CDR3 DNA is TGTGCCAGCAGCTTAGGGGGTAGATGGCAAGAGACCCAGTACTTC.

V and J are TRBV6-1 and TRBJ2-2; D remains ambiguous. The CDR3 runs 13 residues. V lost 4 bases and J 9 bases, leaving 12 bases between the germline ends. The germline gives CDR1 MNHNS, CDR2 SASEGT. The chain's CDR3 is CASSVRLGRELFF. CDR3 nucleotide sequence: TGTGCCAGCAGTGTAAGGTTGGGCAGGGAGCTGTTTTTT.

The rearrangement uses TRBV4-1 and TRBJ2-5; TRBD2 matches at 13 bases. Unmatched junction bases numbered 3, after V lost 3 bases and J lost 2 bases. This CDR3 has 16 amino acids. Germline V gene lookup returns CDR1 MGHRA and CDR2 YSYEKL. The CDR3 DNA reads as TGCGCCAGCAGCCACCTACTAGCGGGGGGGCAAGAGACCCAGTACTTC. Its translation: CASSHLLAGGQETQYF.

The chain uses TRBV13 and TRBJ2-3; D remains ambiguous. CDR3 length: 14 amino acids. The germline V gene encodes CDR1 PRHDT and CDR2 FYEKMQ (reference sequence). V was trimmed by 5 bases and J by 4 bases, leaving 13 bases between them. CDR3 residues: CASSPYLGADTQYF. The CDR3 coding sequence is TGTGCCAGCAGCCCGTATTTGGGCGCAGATACGCAGTATTTT.

The chain employs TRBV13 and TRBJ2-7; TRBD2 matches at 11 bases. Germline CDR1 is PRHDT and CDR2 is FYEKMQ (reference sequence). Germline trimming cut 5 bases from V and 2 bases from J; bases unmatched to any gene: 5. CDR3 length: 15 amino acids. CDR3: CASSVNSGGAYEQYF. In nucleotides, the CDR3 is TGTGCCAGCAGCGTGAATAGCGGGGGGGCCTACGAGCAGTACTTC.

V is TRBV29-1 and J is TRBJ1-2; a possible D gene is TRBD1 (5 bases). Germline values: CDR1 SQVTM, CDR2 ANQGSEA. Trimming took 3 bases from V and 6 from J, leaving 17 bases between them. The CDR3 runs 14 residues. Here the CDR3 reads CSVDVGGERNGYTF. The CDR3 nucleotides read TGCAGCGTTGACGTGGGAGGGGAACGAAATGGCTACACCTTC.

V is TRBV5-6 and J is TRBJ1-1; TRBD1 agrees at 7 bases. Germline CDR1 reads SGHDT; CDR2 reads YYEEEE. This CDR3 is 14 amino acids long. Unmatched junction bases numbered 8, after V lost 6 bases and J lost 3 bases. CDR3 amino acids: CASKMTGFDTEAFF. In DNA, the CDR3 is TGTGCCAGCAAAATGACAGGGTTTGACACTGAAGCTTTCTTT.